Included here is one T cell receptor (beta chain) sequence, with context. No cognate antigen has been identified for it. There are no base qualities to consult, and no much larger clone falls within one base. The data originate from a study of PD-L1 blockade in urothelial cancer (dated by TCRdb to the late 2010s). Regarding the study in general: Every patient began therapy at some point between 2013 and 2015 and was given atezolizumab 1,200 mg intravenously every 3 weeks. About 90% of the roughly 29 patients were identified as males with urothelial cancer of bladder origin, and a prior smoking history was reported by 18 of 29 patients. Patients had an ECOG performance status of 0 or 1 and had received between 0 and 3 prior chemotherapy regimens. Blood samples were analyzed at 3 weeks after treatment start (second dose) and at 6 weeks after treatment start. A median of around 150,000 T cells and approximately 86,000 unique TCRs was obtained from blood samples, and a median clonality of 0.080 was observed. The study was an exploratory multi-omic analysis of somatic, immune and clinical correlates of response to PD-L1 blockade with atezolizumab in urothelial cancer. Pretreatment tumor samples, along with matched peripheral blood collected serially before and after atezolizumab treatment, underwent TCR sequencing. Durable clinical benefit was defined as a progression-free survival longer than 6 months, and TCR features were additionally tested against progression-free survival and overall survival. In the same patients who had TCR sequencing, pretreatment tumors also underwent whole exome sequencing and RNA sequencing. Nine or ten patients reached durable clinical benefit, while some 21 patients did not. Pretreatment blood TCR-seq was available for around 29 patients, at least one posttreatment blood collection was obtained for around 25 patients, and tumor TCR-seq was available for around 25 patients.

A total of 25 to 35 patients with locally advanced or metastatic urothelial carcinoma, treated at Memorial Sloan Kettering on a trial protocol, made up the cohort. Peripheral blood mononuclear cells were collected from each patient pretreatment and during treatment, giving between 1 and 8 total time points per patient. The Qiagen DNeasy Blood extraction kit was used to purify genomic DNA from total PBMCs and tumor samples. PBMCs were collected pretreatment and during treatment, and were isolated and stored as previously described. From cysteine to phenylalanine, the CDR3 is 13 amino acids long. Only the CDR3 part of the read is kept: 39 bases, read in frame from the first base. The germline V gene encodes CDR1 MNHEY and CDR2 SMNVEV (reference sequence). Cut back by 8 bases and 7 bases, the V and J ends lie 16 bases apart. Synthetic TCR analog templates were spiked into each PCR to estimate absolute template abundance from read counts. TCRbeta CDR3 regions were amplified from genomic DNA with bias-controlled V and J gene primers using the immunoSEQ assay. Sequencing of rearranged TCRbeta segments was performed at approximately 20X coverage. From the authors' description of their analysis: Sequencing errors were corrected by clustering, and CDR3s were annotated against IMGT so that V, D and J genes could be assigned. Downstream analyses used only productive TCRbeta rearrangements and left out out-of-frame or stop-codon sequences. Clonality was computed as one minus Shannon entropy normalized by the log of the number of unique productive sequences. Fisher's exact test with Benjamini-Hochberg correction, using a cutoff of adjusted p below 0.01, was how clones that differed between time points or between blood and tumor were identified. Here the immuneACCESS table is served through TCRdb, limited to in-frame sequences with V and J called. Missing clones are a known gap in these copies; in checked studies unresolved V genes cover under half, and the rest lacks a known reason. V, J and clone size are taken as reported in that table, and D and trimming were inferred from the DNA itself. The sample profile shows under 35,000 clones; 87% of them were found once. Clones ranked in the top ten supply under 4.5% of the sample.

Findings and caveats that apply to the study as a whole: Greater expansion of tumor-associated TCR clones in peripheral blood 3 weeks after the start of treatment was observed in patients with durable benefit (n of about 22, p = 0.022). A pretreatment peripheral blood TCR clonality below the median was linked to improved progression-free and overall survival. Because of the small sample size (n ≈ 29) and the many exploratory analyses performed, the results are intended to be regarded as hypothesis-generating.

The TCR was taken from a man aged 45 to 65 with urothelial cancer. The specimen comprised PBMCs, sampled around atezolizumab (anti-PD-L1) treatment. The chain is assembled from TRBV27 and TRBJ2-3; TRBD2 is a weak D gene call, 6 bases matching. The CDR3 amino acid sequence is: CASAGTPVHTQYF. The sequenced DNA: TGTGCCAGCGCGGGGACCCCTGTTCATACGCAGTATTTT.